This T cell receptor (beta chain) was observed in a study of cytomegalovirus exposure and HLA in healthy donors. Findings and caveats of the study: Presence/absence analyses treated sequencing depth as roughly uniform across donors.

Details on this clone: What it recognizes is unknown.

The CDR3 totals 14 residues. From germline, CDR1 is WSHSY and CDR2 SAAADI. The PCR had 60 Vbeta and 13 Jbeta primers. Sequencing used immunoSEQ multiplex PCR; TCRdb keeps in-frame clones, though not all of them. The data show tens of thousands of clones, with roughly 70% seen just once and approximately 20% held by the top ten. The sequence was obtained from a woman in her sixties in good health and CMV-seropositive. Sequenced: PBMCs. This chain connects TRBV10-2 to TRBJ2-5; D gene uncertain. The DNA end lines up better with TRBJ2-7; the J call may be wrong. DNA for the CDR3: TGCGCCAGCAGTTCTCGCCCTAGTCAATACGAGCAGTACTTC. Amino acid sequence: CASSSRPSQYEQYF.